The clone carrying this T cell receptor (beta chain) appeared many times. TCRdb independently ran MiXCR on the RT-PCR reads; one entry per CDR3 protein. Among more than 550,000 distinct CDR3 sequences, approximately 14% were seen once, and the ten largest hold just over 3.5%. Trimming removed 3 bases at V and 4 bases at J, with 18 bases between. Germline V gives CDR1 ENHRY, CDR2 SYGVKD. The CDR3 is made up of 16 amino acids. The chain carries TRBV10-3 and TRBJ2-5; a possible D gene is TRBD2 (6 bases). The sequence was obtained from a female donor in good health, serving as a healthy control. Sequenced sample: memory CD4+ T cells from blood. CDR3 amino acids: CAISETLSGVPETQYF. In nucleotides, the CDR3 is TGTGCCATCAGTGAAACCCTCTCGGGGGTTCCAGAGACCCAGTACTTC.